Listed below are T cell receptor beta chains from one sample, sequenced in a study of blood T cell repertoires in COVID-19. TCRdb's copy holds only in-frame clones and misses some; the assay was immunoSEQ multiplex PCR. This sample yields about 300,000 clones, of which roughly 80% are seen a single time; approximately 1.5% belongs to the top ten. Sequencing was carried out using peripheral blood. These receptors all come from a human donor with COVID-19, enrolled during active disease. The donor label of this sample is uncertain. CDR3s include the opening cysteine and the closing phenylalanine or tryptophan. The order of the fields is V gene, clone size, J gene, D gene, CDR3 protein, CDR3 DNA. The D gene is left open where the match is weak. The size of a clone is reported for some rows only, either as once, few or many, or as a class for expanded clones.

TRBV7-3	NA	TRBJ2-2	NA	CASSLTSRGNTGELFF	TGTGCCAGCAGCTTAACCAGCCGCGGGAACACCGGGGAGCTGTTTTTT
TRBV5-1	NA	TRBJ2-7	TRBD2	CASSEAGSYEQYF	TGCGCCAGCAGCGAAGCGGGGTCCTACGAGCAGTACTTC
TRBV5-1	NA	TRBJ2-6	NA	CASSPELSSGANVLTF	TGCGCCAGCAGCCCGGAGCTTAGCTCTGGGGCCAACGTCCTGACTTTC
TRBV20-1	NA	TRBJ2-7	NA	CSAKTGYEQYF	TGCAGTGCTAAGACTGGCTACGAGCAGTACTTC
TRBV5-1	NA	TRBJ1-4	TRBD1	CASSLGGQGGNEKLFF	TGCGCCAGCAGCTTGGGCGGACAGGGGGGAAATGAAAAACTGTTTTTT
TRBV7-2	NA	TRBJ2-2	NA	CASSLRPGSHTGELFF	TGTGCCAGCAGCTTAAGACCCGGGAGCCACACCGGGGAGCTGTTTTTT
TRBV3-1/TRBV3-2	NA	TRBJ2-5	NA	CASSPNGLAGGTQYF	TGTGCCAGCAGCCCCAACGGGCTAGCCGGTGGGACCCAGTACTTC
TRBV7-4	NA	TRBJ2-7	NA	CASSLVRQDKGEQYF	TGTGCCAGCAGCTTAGTACGGCAGGATAAAGGCGAGCAGTACTTC
TRBV5-8	NA	TRBJ1-1	NA	CASSLGVIGDTEAFF	TGTGCCAGCAGCTTGGGGGTTATAGGGGACACTGAAGCTTTCTTT
TRBV18	NA	TRBJ1-6	NA	CASSPVIRVSGNSPLHF	TGTGCCAGCTCCCCGGTCATCAGGGTTTCGGGTAATTCACCCCTCCACTTT
TRBV19	NA	TRBJ1-5	NA	CASSWLGSNQPQHF	TGTGCCAGTAGTTGGCTCGGGAGCAATCAGCCCCAGCATTTT
TRBV6-5	NA	TRBJ1-2	NA	CASSPSPGQDYGYTF	TGTGCCAGCAGTCCCTCCCCAGGGCAGGACTATGGCTACACCTTC
TRBV6-2/TRBV6-3	many	TRBJ2-2	TRBD2	CASSLVSGTTYTGELFF	TGTGCCAGCAGCCTCGTCTCCGGGACTACGTACACCGGGGAGCTGTTTTTT
TRBV15	NA	TRBJ1-4	TRBD1	CATSRDKQGGEKLFF	TGTGCCACCAGCAGAGACAAACAGGGGGGCGAAAAACTGTTTTTT
TRBV10-3	NA	TRBJ2-5	TRBD2	CAISEFLAGEGETQYF	TGTGCCATCAGTGAGTTTTTAGCGGGAGAGGGGGAGACCCAGTACTTC
TRBV6-1	NA	TRBJ2-5	TRBD2	CASSGGLATTQETQYF	TGTGCCAGCAGTGGAGGACTAGCAACCACCCAAGAGACCCAGTACTTC
TRBV15	NA	TRBJ2-1	TRBD1	CATSTRTGLGEQFF	TGTGCCACCAGCACAAGGACAGGCCTCGGTGAGCAGTTCTTC
TRBV9	NA	TRBJ1-1	NA	CASSVTGQLMNTEAFF	TGTGCCAGCAGCGTCACCGGACAGCTAATGAACACTGAAGCTTTCTTT
TRBV4-2	few	TRBJ1-6	NA	CASSQDRPGESSYNSPLHF	TGTGCCAGCAGCCAAGACCGACCAGGGGAAAGCTCCTATAATTCACCCCTCCACTTT
TRBV15	NA	TRBJ1-2	NA	CATSRPRVQMVGYTF	TGTGCCACCAGCAGACCCAGGGTACAAATGGTAGGCTACACCTTC
TRBV6-2/TRBV6-3	NA	TRBJ1-1	NA	CASSRGTERRMNTEAFF	TGTGCCAGCAGTAGGGGAACAGAACGTCGGATGAACACTGAAGCTTTCTTT
TRBV6-5	NA	TRBJ2-7	TRBD1	CASRSTGVYEQYF	TGTGCCAGCAGGTCGACAGGGGTCTACGAGCAGTACTTC
TRBV5-1	NA	TRBJ2-1	NA	CASSTEGRQAYNEQFF	TGCGCCAGCAGCACCGAGGGGAGGCAGGCATACAATGAGCAGTTCTTC
TRBV10-3	few	TRBJ1-1	TRBD1	CAISGPGQGGTEAFF	TGTGCCATCAGTGGCCCGGGACAGGGCGGCACTGAAGCTTTCTTT
TRBV19	NA	TRBJ1-2	TRBD1	CASTALSGTGNYGYTF	TGTGCCAGTACTGCACTCAGCGGGACAGGGAACTATGGCTACACCTTC
TRBV7-9	NA	TRBJ1-1	TRBD1	CASSLYRGELMNTEAFF	TGTGCCAGCAGCTTATACAGGGGGGAACTCATGAACACTGAAGCTTTCTTT
TRBV29-1	few	TRBJ1-5	NA	CSVAPGRNQPQHF	TGCAGCGTCGCGCCAGGGCGCAATCAGCCCCAGCATTTT
TRBV18	NA	TRBJ2-1	TRBD2	CASSMTSGMYNEQFF	TGTGCCAGCTCAATGACTAGCGGGATGTACAATGAGCAGTTCTTC
TRBV6-2/TRBV6-3	NA	TRBJ1-1	NA	CASSQGTEAFF	TGTGCCAGCAGCCAGGGGACTGAAGCTTTCTTT
TRBV19	few	TRBJ2-1	TRBD2	CASSIAYLAGLSYNEQFF	TGTGCCAGTAGTATAGCATACCTAGCGGGCCTTTCCTACAATGAGCAGTTCTTC
TRBV6-2/TRBV6-3	NA	TRBJ2-7	TRBD2	CASSYSAGEGYEQYF	TGTGCCAGCAGTTACTCGGCGGGAGAGGGCTACGAGCAGTACTTC
TRBV7-2	NA	TRBJ2-3	TRBD2	CASSLLAGGSADTQYF	TGTGCCAGCAGCTTACTAGCGGGAGGGTCGGCAGATACGCAGTATTTT
TRBV6-5	NA	TRBJ2-3	NA	CASSYSGGGTGDTQYF	TGTGCCAGCAGTTACTCGGGAGGGGGGACCGGGGATACGCAGTATTTT
TRBV29-1	NA	TRBJ2-7	NA	CSVAPRVQSYEQYF	TGCAGCGTGGCCCCCCGGGTGCAGAGTTACGAGCAGTACTTC
TRBV6-6	NA	TRBJ1-1	NA	CASSPVLSTEAFF	TGTGCCAGCAGCCCTGTCTTGAGCACTGAAGCTTTCTTT
TRBV18	NA	TRBJ2-7	TRBD2	CAGAGGPGEQYF	TGTGCCGGAGCGGGAGGGCCCGGCGAGCAGTACTTC
TRBV28	NA	TRBJ1-2	TRBD1	CASSPTLGTGDGYTF	TGTGCCAGCAGTCCCACATTGGGGACAGGGGACGGCTACACCTTC
TRBV5-5	NA	TRBJ1-1	TRBD1	CASSLRGQGAVGTEAFF	TGTGCCAGCAGCTTGCGGGGACAGGGGGCCGTTGGCACTGAAGCTTTCTTT
TRBV11-2	NA	TRBJ2-3	TRBD2	CASSFNSGSGTDTQYF	TGTGCCAGCAGCTTTAACAGCGGGAGTGGTACAGATACGCAGTATTTT
TRBV30	NA	TRBJ1-5	TRBD1	CAWTGQGDQPQHF	TGTGCCTGGACCGGACAGGGTGATCAGCCCCAGCATTTT
TRBV28	NA	TRBJ2-1	NA	CASSFSSISYNEQFF	TGTGCCAGCAGTTTCAGTAGCATATCCTACAATGAGCAGTTCTTC
TRBV19	NA	TRBJ2-1	TRBD1	CASSIGQGTGEQFF	TGTGCCAGTAGTATAGGACAGGGGACGGGGGAGCAGTTCTTC
TRBV28	NA	TRBJ2-5	NA	CASSSPRYQETQYF	TGTGCCAGCAGTTCCCCACGGTACCAAGAGACCCAGTACTTC
TRBV12-3/TRBV12-4	NA	TRBJ1-1	NA	CASSLWPQRAAFF	TGTGCCAGCAGTTTATGGCCCCAGCGGGCGGCTTTCTTT
TRBV5-1	once	TRBJ2-6	NA	CASSLSPGVTGANVLTF	TGCGCCAGCAGCTTAAGTCCAGGGGTAACTGGGGCCAACGTCCTGACTTTC
TRBV4-1	NA	TRBJ2-3	NA	CASSQDGAGLTDTQYF	TGCGCCAGCAGCCAAGATGGGGCGGGGCTCACAGATACGCAGTATTTT
TRBV11-3	NA	TRBJ2-1	TRBD1	CASTPGQGVSSYNEQFF	TGTGCCAGCACCCCGGGACAGGGGGTGAGCTCCTACAATGAGCAGTTCTTC